These 21 T cell receptor beta chains were sequenced from one sample in a study of molecular identifiers for immune sequencing clone quantification (dated by TCRdb to 2016 to 2019). The protocol used for the library was PCR. The instrument given in TCRdb is Illumina HiSeq 4000. TCRdb trimmed public reads at Q25 via fastp, called clones via MiXCR and kept in-frame beta chains. All rows with the same CDR3 protein become a single entry with the most common DNA and genes. In all, the sample holds just under 65,000 distinct CDR3 sequences, and 15% to 20% of those were seen once. The ten biggest clones cover 1.4% to 1.5% of the sample. Sequencing was carried out using naive CD8+ T cells from blood, with Jurkat cell RNA spiked in. Explained via the paper, the cell subset or site label denotes: FACS-sorted CD8+CD4-CCR7+CD45RA+ naive T cells. These receptor sequences come from a human donor in good health. Some libraries in this study had Jurkat cell RNA spiked in.

This clonotype was seen at least ten times. This chain joins TRBV28 and TRBJ1-1; 8 bases fit TRBD1. Unmatched junction bases numbered 8, after V lost 6 bases and J lost 5 bases. The CDR3 covers 14 residues. From germline, CDR1 is MDHEN and CDR2 SYDVKM. This CDR3 is CASRWTGQVTEAFF. The CDR3 coding sequence is TGTGCCAGCAGATGGACGGGACAGGTGACTGAAGCTTTCTTT.

This rearrangement joins TRBV30 to TRBJ2-3; D is ambiguous. Germline lookup yields CDR1 GTSNPN and CDR2 SVGIG (reference sequence). The CDR3 length is 13 residues. The germline V and J ends were trimmed by 3 bases and 6 bases, with 13 bases remaining between them. CDR3 region: CAWSYPPGDTQYF. The CDR3 coding sequence is TGTGCCTGGAGCTACCCCCCCGGGGATACGCAGTATTTT.

This clonotype was recorded many times. The CDR3 here is CSVEIGTSGGGPSYEQYF. The CDR3 DNA reads TGCAGCGTTGAAATAGGGACTAGCGGAGGCGGACCCTCCTACGAGCAGTACTTC. This chain connects TRBV29-1 to TRBJ2-7; 11 bases line up with TRBD2. Germline V lookup: CDR1 SQVTM, CDR2 ANQGSEA. V shed 2 bases and J 0 bases; nucleotides not matched to a gene: 12. The CDR3 runs 18 residues.

This clonotype has a count of ten or more. The J gene is TRBJ1-4, the V gene TRBV6-5; 7 positions match TRBD1. Germline V lookup: CDR1 MNHEY, CDR2 SVGAGI. The CDR3 totals 15 residues. V lost 2 bases, J lost 6 bases, and 6 bases stayed unmatched. The CDR3 loop reads CASSYLGGSDEKLFF. The CDR3 DNA sequence: TGTGCCAGCAGTTACCTAGGGGGCAGTGATGAAAAACTGTTTTTT.

This clonotype has ten or more counts. The chain uses TRBV28 and TRBJ2-1; D call uncertain. The CDR3 is 12 residues long. CDR1 and CDR2 from the germline V gene are MDHEN and SYDVKM. The ends were cut back, 3 bases at V and 6 bases at J, with 6 bases in the middle. The CDR3 reads CASSFPLNEQFF. The CDR3 DNA reads as TGTGCCAGCAGTTTTCCCCTCAATGAGCAGTTCTTC.

This clonotype was observed many times. The rearrangement uses TRBV27 and TRBJ1-1, with D perhaps TRBD1 (5 bases). This CDR3 is 15 amino acids long. Trimming left V 6 bases short and J 4 bases short, with 18 bases between. Per the germline V gene, CDR1 is MNHEY and CDR2 is SMNVEV (reference sequence). CDR3 loop: CASRLLYGDGTEAFF. For the CDR3, the DNA is TGTGCCAGCAGACTTCTCTACGGGGACGGCACTGAAGCTTTCTTT.

The J gene is TRBJ2-6, the V gene TRBV12-3 or TRBV12-4; D possibly corresponds to TRBD1 (6 bases). The CDR3 covers 17 residues. V was pared by 4 bases and J by 4 bases, with 17 bases between. CDR3 in amino acids: CASSYPAPRGGANVLTF. In DNA, the CDR3 is TGTGCCAGCAGTTATCCGGCCCCGAGGGGGGGGGCCAACGTCCTGACTTTC.

A few counts support this clonotype. The J gene is TRBJ2-7, the V gene TRBV12-3 or TRBV12-4; D is ambiguous. The length of the CDR3 is 14 residues. With 4 bases removed from V and 0 bases from J, the gap between germline ends came to 10 bases. The CDR3, as DNA: TGTGCCAGCAGTTCCTACATGCCCTCCTACGAGCAGTACTTC. Translating it yields CASSSYMPSYEQYF.

The chain links TRBV7-9 to TRBJ1-2; possibly TRBD1 for D (5 bases). The V end lost 3 bases, the J end lost 6 bases, and 8 bases lay between the germline ends. Germline V lookup: CDR1 SEHNR, CDR2 FQNEAQ (reference sequence). This CDR3 has 12 residues. This CDR3 reads CASSLARDGYTF. DNA for the CDR3: TGTGCCAGCAGCTTGGCCAGGGATGGCTACACCTTC.

The sample holds many counts of this clonotype. The chain has TRBV4-2 and TRBJ2-3; 7 nucleotides match TRBD2. The CDR3 covers 16 residues. Per germline, CDR1 LGHNA and CDR2 YNFKEQ. V trimming: 1 base; J trimming: 4 bases; junction bases outside the gene matches: 8. For the CDR3, the DNA is TGTGCCAGCAGCCAAGTGGCGGGAGTCGGGGCAGATACGCAGTATTTT. Its protein product is CASSQVAGVGADTQYF.

The sample holds many counts of this clonotype. Here the CDR3 DNA reads TGTGCCAGCAGTCCCAAAACTAGCGGGACCGGGGAGCTGTTTTTT. This codes for CASSPKTSGTGELFF. The chain combines TRBV27 with TRBJ2-2; TRBD2 agrees at 9 bases. The CDR3 is 15 amino acids. The V gene end was trimmed by 5 bases and the J gene end by 5 bases; junction bases not matched to a gene: 6. Germline assignment: CDR1 MNHEY and CDR2 SMNVEV (reference sequence).

This clonotype was counted ten times or more. The rearrangement links TRBV3-1 to TRBJ2-5; 12 bases match TRBD2. Germline loops: CDR1 LGHDT, CDR2 YNNKEL (reference sequence). This CDR3 contains 19 residues. V lost 1 base to trimming and J lost 3 bases; unmatched junction nucleotides: 12. The CDR3 protein is CASSQVWTSGTRGEETQYF. CDR3 in DNA: TGTGCCAGCAGCCAAGTGTGGACTAGCGGGACGAGGGGGGAAGAGACCCAGTACTTC.

This clonotype was found many times. The chain recombines TRBV4-1 with TRBJ2-1, with TRBD2 as a possible D gene (5 bases). V shed 3 bases and J shed 1 base, with 10 bases lying between them. This CDR3 has 15 amino acids. Germline V gene lookup returns CDR1 MGHRA and CDR2 YSYEKL. CDR3 protein: CASSQSLASYNEQFF. CDR3 sequence (DNA): TGCGCCAGCAGCCAGTCTCTAGCTTCCTACAATGAGCAGTTCTTC.

In this sample, this clonotype turned up many times. The V call is TRBV20-1, the J call TRBJ2-1, with 9 bases identical to TRBD2. The CDR3 contains 14 residues. Unmatched junction bases numbered 1, after V lost 1 base and J lost 3 bases. Germline V gene data show CDR1 as DFQATT and CDR2 as SNEGSKA (reference sequence). The CDR3 DNA reads TGCAGTGCTAGAGGACTAGCGGACTACAATGAGCAGTTCTTC. It yields the protein CSARGLADYNEQFF.

There are many counts of this clonotype. V usage is TRBV19 and J usage is TRBJ1-5; perhaps TRBD1 as D (5 bases). The CDR3 covers 14 residues. Trimming shortened V by 8 bases and J by 2 bases, and 13 bases separated the two germline ends. Germline values: CDR1 LNHDA, CDR2 SQIVND (reference sequence). Here the CDR3 DNA reads TGTGCCAGTCAGGGAGGGTGGGGCAATCAGCCCCAGCATTTT. It specifies CASQGGWGNQPQHF.

In regard to this clonotype: One junction end does not reproduce the germline sequence, and a read error may be involved. This chain connects TRBV6-5 to TRBJ2-3, with D perhaps given as TRBD1 or TRBD2 (5 bases each). The CDR3 spans 15 residues. Germline CDR1 MNHEY, CDR2 SVGAGI. The CDR3 loop reads CASSYLQGPTGTQYF. CDR3 in DNA: TGTGCCAGCAGTTACCTTCAGGGACCCACAGGTACGCAGTATTTT.

Details on this clonotype: It may be a read error: a sequence one base away is much more abundant. This chain uses TRBV5-3 with TRBJ2-1; 11 bases are a match to TRBD2. TRBV5-3 is marked as an open reading frame, function uncertain. This CDR3 has 15 residues. The CDR3 nucleotides are TGTGCCAGCAGCTATAGCGGGAGGGCCGTCAATGAGCAGTTCTTC. Amino acid sequence: CASSYSGRAVNEQFF.

This clonotype was observed at least ten times. The chain carries TRBV19 and TRBJ2-1; 7 bases are shared with TRBD2. The CDR3 is 13 residues long. Germline V lookup: CDR1 LNHDA, CDR2 SQIVND (reference sequence). With V trimmed by 4 bases and J by 4 bases, 1 base remained unmatched. CDR3 sequence reads: CASSNGGYNEQFF. The CDR3 bases are TGTGCCAGTAGTAACGGGGGGTACAATGAGCAGTTCTTC.

The rearrangement uses TRBV24-1 and TRBJ2-1; TRBD2 matches at 12 bases. The CDR3 spans 17 residues. The V and J ends lost 3 bases and 5 bases, in that order; junction bases with no gene match: 7. The germline V gene encodes CDR1 KGHDR and CDR2 SFDVKD. In DNA, the CDR3 is TGTGCCACCAGTGATCCGACCCTAGCGGGAGGGAACAATGAGCAGTTCTTC. Translated, it gives CATSDPTLAGGNNEQFF.

This clonotype appeared many times. The rearrangement links TRBV29-1 to TRBJ1-1; D gene ambiguous. Germline lookup yields CDR1 SQVTM and CDR2 ANQGSEA. Trimming stripped 4 bases from V and 0 bases from J, with 9 bases between. This CDR3 has 13 residues. The CDR3 spells CSVGVLMNTEAFF. The CDR3 nucleotides read TGCAGCGTTGGCGTCCTAATGAACACTGAAGCTTTCTTT.

As concerns this clonotype: One base away lies a much larger clone, so this may be a sequencing read error. This chain links TRBV7-9 with TRBJ1-3; no definite D call. CDR3 length equals 11 residues. The ends were cut back, 11 bases at V and 7 bases at J, with 12 bases in the middle. Germline lookup yields CDR1 SEHNR and CDR2 FQNEAQ (reference sequence). The CDR3 loop reads CAVQMSNTIYF. CDR3 bases: TGTGCCGTCCAAATGAGTAACACCATATATTTT.